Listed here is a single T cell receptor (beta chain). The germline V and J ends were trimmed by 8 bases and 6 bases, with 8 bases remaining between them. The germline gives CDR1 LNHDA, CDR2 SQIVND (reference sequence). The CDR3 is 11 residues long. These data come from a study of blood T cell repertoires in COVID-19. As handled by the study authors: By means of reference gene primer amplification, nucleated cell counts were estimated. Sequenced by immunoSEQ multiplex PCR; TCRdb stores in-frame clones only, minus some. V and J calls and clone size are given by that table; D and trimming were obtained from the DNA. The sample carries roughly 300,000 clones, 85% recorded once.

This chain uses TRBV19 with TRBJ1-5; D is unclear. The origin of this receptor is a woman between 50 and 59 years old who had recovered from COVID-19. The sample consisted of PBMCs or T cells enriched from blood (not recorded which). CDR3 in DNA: TGTGCCAGTGGAGTTGTTCAGCCCCAGCATTTT. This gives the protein CASGVVQPQHF.